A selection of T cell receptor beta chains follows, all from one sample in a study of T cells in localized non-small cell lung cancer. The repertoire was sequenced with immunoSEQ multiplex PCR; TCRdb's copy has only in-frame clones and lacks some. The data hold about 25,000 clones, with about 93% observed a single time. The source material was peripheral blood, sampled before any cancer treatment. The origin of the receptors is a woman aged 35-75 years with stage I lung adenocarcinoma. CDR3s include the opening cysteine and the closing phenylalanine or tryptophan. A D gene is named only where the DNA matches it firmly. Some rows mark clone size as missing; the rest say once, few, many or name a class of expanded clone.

cdr3_aa: CASSPPQGSYNEQFF
cdr3_nt: TGTGCCAGCTCACCACCCCAGGGCTCCTACAATGAGCAGTTCTTC
j_call: TRBJ2-1
clone_size: -
v_call: TRBV18
d_call: -

cdr3_aa: CATDGAEKNTEAFF
cdr3_nt: TGTGCCACCGACGGGGCAGAAAAGAACACTGAAGCTTTCTTT
j_call: TRBJ1-1
clone_size: once
v_call: TRBV10-3
d_call: -

cdr3_aa: CASSQGTDTQYF
cdr3_nt: TGTGCCAGCAGCCAAGGGACAGATACGCAGTATTTT
j_call: TRBJ2-3
clone_size: -
v_call: TRBV14
d_call: -

cdr3_aa: CASSFRTSSYEQYF
cdr3_nt: TGCGCCAGCAGCTTCCGGACTAGCAGCTACGAGCAGTACTTC
j_call: TRBJ2-7
clone_size: -
v_call: TRBV5-1
d_call: TRBD2

cdr3_aa: CSARFQETQYF
cdr3_nt: TGCAGTGCTAGATTCCAAGAGACCCAGTACTTC
j_call: TRBJ2-5
clone_size: -
v_call: TRBV20-1
d_call: -

cdr3_aa: CASSTYQDEQFF
cdr3_nt: TGTGCCAGCAGCACCTATCAGGATGAGCAGTTCTTC
j_call: TRBJ2-1
clone_size: -
v_call: TRBV5-6
d_call: -

cdr3_aa: CASSLGTGNTIYF
cdr3_nt: TGTGCCAGCAGTCTGGGTACTGGAAACACCATATATTTT
j_call: TRBJ1-3
clone_size: once
v_call: TRBV7-9
d_call: -

cdr3_aa: CASTGQGADYGYTF
cdr3_nt: TGTGCCAGTACGGGACAGGGGGCCGACTATGGCTACACCTTC
j_call: TRBJ1-2
clone_size: few
v_call: TRBV19
d_call: TRBD1

cdr3_aa: CASSERAPDTQYF
cdr3_nt: TGCGCCAGCAGTGAACGGGCCCCAGATACGCAGTATTTT
j_call: TRBJ2-3
clone_size: -
v_call: TRBV10-1
d_call: -

cdr3_aa: CASSLRGRMSEAFF
cdr3_nt: TGTGCCAGTAGTCTCAGGGGGAGAATGAGTGAAGCTTTCTTT
j_call: TRBJ1-1
clone_size: -
v_call: TRBV19
d_call: TRBD1

cdr3_aa: CASSFWAGGATGELFF
cdr3_nt: TGTGCCAGCAGTTTTTGGGCGGGAGGGGCGACCGGGGAGCTGTTTTTT
j_call: TRBJ2-2
clone_size: -
v_call: TRBV28
d_call: TRBD2

cdr3_aa: CASSFSEQGEQYF
cdr3_nt: TGCGCCAGCAGCTTTAGTGAGCAAGGCGAGCAGTACTTC
j_call: TRBJ2-7
clone_size: -
v_call: TRBV5-1
d_call: -

cdr3_aa: CASSLGQGNEQYF
cdr3_nt: TGTGCCAGCAGCTTAGGACAGGGTAACGAGCAGTACTTC
j_call: TRBJ2-7
clone_size: -
v_call: TRBV5-4
d_call: TRBD1

cdr3_aa: CASSFTGTGGYEQYF
cdr3_nt: TGTGCCAGCAGTTTTACCGGGACAGGGGGCTACGAGCAGTACTTC
j_call: TRBJ2-7
clone_size: once
v_call: TRBV28
d_call: TRBD1

cdr3_aa: CASSLFPLGLAANTGELFF
cdr3_nt: TGTGCCAGCAGTTTATTCCCACTCGGACTAGCGGCGAACACCGGGGAGCTGTTTTTT
j_call: TRBJ2-2
clone_size: -
v_call: TRBV27
d_call: TRBD2

cdr3_aa: CATSWDSSTDTQYF
cdr3_nt: TGTGCCACCAGTTGGGACAGTAGCACAGATACGCAGTATTTT
j_call: TRBJ2-3
clone_size: -
v_call: TRBV15
d_call: TRBD1

cdr3_aa: CASRKGQAPRNEQFF
cdr3_nt: TGTGCCAGCAGAAAGGGCCAGGCCCCCCGGAATGAGCAGTTCTTC
j_call: TRBJ2-1
clone_size: -
v_call: TRBV27
d_call: -

cdr3_aa: CASSSNTLTRGVGGELFF
cdr3_nt: TGCGCCAGCAGCTCGAATACCCTCACGAGAGGGGTCGGCGGGGAGCTGTTTTTT
j_call: TRBJ2-2
clone_size: -
v_call: TRBV5-1
d_call: -

cdr3_aa: CASSPVLWQTQYF
cdr3_nt: TGTGCCAGCAGCCCCGTGTTGTGGCAGACCCAGTACTTC
j_call: TRBJ2-5
clone_size: -
v_call: TRBV6-6
d_call: -

cdr3_aa: CASTGTSGIQEYF
cdr3_nt: TGTGCCAGCACCGGGACTAGCGGGATTCAGGAGTACTTC
j_call: TRBJ2-4
clone_size: -
v_call: TRBV28
d_call: TRBD2